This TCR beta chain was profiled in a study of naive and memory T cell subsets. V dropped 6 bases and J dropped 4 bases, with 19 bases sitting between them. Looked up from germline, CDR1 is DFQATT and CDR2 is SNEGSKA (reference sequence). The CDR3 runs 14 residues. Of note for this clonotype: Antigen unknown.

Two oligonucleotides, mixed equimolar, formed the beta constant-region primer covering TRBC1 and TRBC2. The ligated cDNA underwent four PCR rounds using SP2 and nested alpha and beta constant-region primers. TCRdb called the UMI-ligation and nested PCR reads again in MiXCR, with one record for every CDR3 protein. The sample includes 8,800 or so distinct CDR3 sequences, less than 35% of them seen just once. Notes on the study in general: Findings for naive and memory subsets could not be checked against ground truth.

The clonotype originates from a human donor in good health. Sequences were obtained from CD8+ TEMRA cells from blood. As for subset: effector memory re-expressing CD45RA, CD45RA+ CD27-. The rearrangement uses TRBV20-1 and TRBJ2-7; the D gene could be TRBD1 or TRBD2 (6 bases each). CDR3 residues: CSARGDLDIYEQYF. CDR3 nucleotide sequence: TGCAGTGCAAGGGGGGACCTAGATATATACGAGCAGTACTTC.